A selection of T cell receptor beta chains follows, all from one sample in a study of siplizumab effects on memory and regulatory T cells. Generated by immunoSEQ multiplex PCR, the TCRdb table keeps only in-frame clones and is missing some. The sample carries some 80,000 clones, about 95% recorded once. Sequencing was carried out using CD8+ T cells sorted from blood. These receptors were collected from a human donor in good health. CDR3s include the opening cysteine and the closing phenylalanine or tryptophan. Fields, in order: J gene, clone size, V gene, D gene, CDR3 DNA, CDR3 protein. The D gene is left open where the match is weak. Size tells how often a clone was seen (once, few, many) or the class of an expanded clone, and some rows leave it out.

j_call: TRBJ2-1; clone_size: -; v_call: TRBV9; d_call: TRBD2; cdr3_nt: TGTGCCAGCAGAGGGGAGGGAGGCGAAGCCAATGAGCAGTTCTTC; cdr3_aa: CASRGEGGEANEQFF
j_call: TRBJ2-6; clone_size: -; v_call: TRBV28; d_call: -; cdr3_nt: TGTGCCAGCAGTTCCGGGGCCCCCTCTGGGGCCAACGTCCTGACTTTC; cdr3_aa: CASSSGAPSGANVLTF
j_call: TRBJ2-3; clone_size: -; v_call: TRBV5-1; d_call: -; cdr3_nt: TGCGCCAGCAGCCCGCCGAGGGATCTCGGGCGCACAGATACGCAGTATTTT; cdr3_aa: CASSPPRDLGRTDTQYF
j_call: TRBJ1-1; clone_size: -; v_call: TRBV18; d_call: -; cdr3_nt: TGTGCCAGCTCACCAAGGCAGTCTATGAACACTGAAGCTTTCTTT; cdr3_aa: CASSPRQSMNTEAFF
j_call: TRBJ2-3; clone_size: -; v_call: TRBV7-9; d_call: TRBD2; cdr3_nt: TGTGCCAGCAGCTCGGGACTAGCGGGAGAGGGGTTCACAGATACGCAGTATTTT; cdr3_aa: CASSSGLAGEGFTDTQYF
j_call: TRBJ1-1; clone_size: -; v_call: TRBV6-5; d_call: -; cdr3_nt: TGTGCCAGCGGCGGAGGCCCAAGCACTGAAGCTTTCTTT; cdr3_aa: CASGGGPSTEAFF
j_call: TRBJ2-1; clone_size: -; v_call: TRBV27; d_call: TRBD2; cdr3_nt: TGTGCCAGCAGTTTCCTGAGACTAGCGGGCAGCTCCTACAATGAGCAGTTCTTC; cdr3_aa: CASSFLRLAGSSYNEQFF
j_call: TRBJ2-2; clone_size: -; v_call: TRBV2; d_call: -; cdr3_nt: TGTGCCAGCAAGACGACCGGGGAGCTGTTTTTT; cdr3_aa: CASKTTGELFF
j_call: TRBJ1-5; clone_size: -; v_call: TRBV4-1; d_call: -; cdr3_nt: TGCGCCAGCAGCCAAGACAGCAATCAGCCCCAGCATTTT; cdr3_aa: CASSQDSNQPQHF
j_call: TRBJ1-1; clone_size: -; v_call: TRBV5-6; d_call: -; cdr3_nt: TGTGCCAGCAGCTTGGGGGCAGACGGGACTTCCACTGAAGCTTTCTTT; cdr3_aa: CASSLGADGTSTEAFF
j_call: TRBJ2-7; clone_size: -; v_call: TRBV9; d_call: -; cdr3_nt: TGTGCCAGCAGCGTAGCTGAGGGAGAGCAGTACTTC; cdr3_aa: CASSVAEGEQYF
j_call: TRBJ1-2; clone_size: -; v_call: TRBV9; d_call: TRBD1; cdr3_nt: TGTGCCAGCAGCGTAGCTGTAGGGGGCGGCTATGGCTACACCTTC; cdr3_aa: CASSVAVGGGYGYTF
j_call: TRBJ2-2; clone_size: -; v_call: TRBV7-8; d_call: TRBD2; cdr3_nt: TGTGCCAGCAGCCTAAGGCTAGCGGGAGGCACCGGGGAGCTGTTTTTT; cdr3_aa: CASSLRLAGGTGELFF
j_call: TRBJ2-4; clone_size: -; v_call: TRBV2; d_call: -; cdr3_nt: TGTGCCAGCAGTGATTGGGTGGAGGAAAACATTCAGTACTTC; cdr3_aa: CASSDWVEENIQYF
j_call: TRBJ1-5; clone_size: once; v_call: TRBV28; d_call: -; cdr3_nt: TGTGCCAGCAGTTTCTCCGGGACAAATTTAAGAAAGCCCCAGCATTTT; cdr3_aa: CASSFSGTNLRKPQHF
j_call: TRBJ2-7; clone_size: -; v_call: TRBV7-8; d_call: -; cdr3_nt: TGTGCCAGCAGCTCGCCGGGTGCATTGTACGAGCAGTACTTC; cdr3_aa: CASSSPGALYEQYF
j_call: TRBJ2-2; clone_size: -; v_call: TRBV28; d_call: TRBD1; cdr3_nt: TGTGCCAGCAGTTTGTGGGGTGGTCAGGGGGCGAACACCGGGGAGCTGTTTTTT; cdr3_aa: CASSLWGGQGANTGELFF
j_call: TRBJ2-1; clone_size: -; v_call: TRBV5-4; d_call: TRBD2; cdr3_nt: TGTGCCAGCAGCCGGACTAGCGATGAGCAGTTCTTC; cdr3_aa: CASSRTSDEQFF
j_call: TRBJ1-4; clone_size: -; v_call: TRBV28; d_call: -; cdr3_nt: TGTGCCAGCAGACCTGACGGTTCAACTAATGAAAAACTGTTTTTT; cdr3_aa: CASRPDGSTNEKLFF
j_call: TRBJ2-7; clone_size: -; v_call: TRBV10-1; d_call: -; cdr3_nt: TGCGCCAGCAGTGAGTCCGTGGCAGTCCTAGAGCAGTACTTC; cdr3_aa: CASSESVAVLEQYF
j_call: TRBJ2-7; clone_size: -; v_call: TRBV18; d_call: -; cdr3_nt: TGTGCCAGCTCACCAAGTCGGGAAACCTACGAGCAGTACTTC; cdr3_aa: CASSPSRETYEQYF
j_call: TRBJ2-5; clone_size: -; v_call: TRBV9; d_call: TRBD2; cdr3_nt: TGTGCCAGCAGCGTAGGCGGGAGGGCCCAAGAGACCCAGTACTTC; cdr3_aa: CASSVGGRAQETQYF
j_call: TRBJ2-7; clone_size: -; v_call: TRBV5-1; d_call: -; cdr3_nt: TGCGCCAGCAGCTTCTTCGCAGATAACTACGAGCAGTACTTC; cdr3_aa: CASSFFADNYEQYF
j_call: TRBJ1-2; clone_size: -; v_call: TRBV7-9; d_call: TRBD1; cdr3_nt: TGTGCCAGCAGCTTAGGGGAGACAGGGGCCCTCTATGGCTACACCTTC; cdr3_aa: CASSLGETGALYGYTF
j_call: TRBJ2-7; clone_size: -; v_call: TRBV2; d_call: TRBD1; cdr3_nt: TGTGCCACCCACAGACAGGGCGGTGGGGAGCAGTACTTC; cdr3_aa: CATHRQGGGEQYF
j_call: TRBJ2-7; clone_size: -; v_call: TRBV7-9; d_call: -; cdr3_nt: TGTGCCAGCAGCTTGGGGGGAGACTTCTACGAGCAGTACTTC; cdr3_aa: CASSLGGDFYEQYF
j_call: TRBJ2-7; clone_size: -; v_call: TRBV2; d_call: -; cdr3_nt: TGTGCCAGCAGTGAAGCCGTGGCATTGGCCTACGAGCAGTACTTC; cdr3_aa: CASSEAVALAYEQYF
j_call: TRBJ2-7; clone_size: -; v_call: TRBV7-9; d_call: TRBD2; cdr3_nt: TGTGCCAGCAGCTTAGGTGGGACTAGCACAACCTACGAGCAGTACTTC; cdr3_aa: CASSLGGTSTTYEQYF
j_call: TRBJ2-7; clone_size: -; v_call: TRBV6-6; d_call: -; cdr3_nt: TGTGCCAGCAGTTACTTCGGGAGCACCTACGAGCAGTACTTC; cdr3_aa: CASSYFGSTYEQYF
j_call: TRBJ2-2; clone_size: -; v_call: TRBV6-1; d_call: -; cdr3_nt: TGTGCCAGCAATACAGGGCCGAACACCGGGGAGCTGTTTTTT; cdr3_aa: CASNTGPNTGELFF
j_call: TRBJ1-1; clone_size: -; v_call: TRBV11-2; d_call: -; cdr3_nt: TGTGCCAGCAGCCCCCTCGGCACTGAAGCTTTCTTT; cdr3_aa: CASSPLGTEAFF
j_call: TRBJ2-7; clone_size: -; v_call: TRBV28; d_call: -; cdr3_nt: TGTGCCAGCAGCACCCAGGACAGATACTACGAGCAGTACTTC; cdr3_aa: CASSTQDRYYEQYF
j_call: TRBJ2-5; clone_size: -; v_call: TRBV5-4; d_call: TRBD2; cdr3_nt: TGTGCCAGCAGCTTAAGGACTAGCGGACAAGAGACCCAGTACTTC; cdr3_aa: CASSLRTSGQETQYF
j_call: TRBJ2-3; clone_size: -; v_call: TRBV7-2; d_call: -; cdr3_nt: TGTGCCAGCAGCTTTCTAGCGTTCACAGATACGCAGTATTTT; cdr3_aa: CASSFLAFTDTQYF
j_call: TRBJ2-1; clone_size: -; v_call: TRBV9; d_call: -; cdr3_nt: TGTGCCAGCGGGGGGTACGAGCAGTTCTTC; cdr3_aa: CASGGYEQFF
j_call: TRBJ1-1; clone_size: -; v_call: TRBV28; d_call: -; cdr3_nt: TGTGCCAGCAGTTTCGAGGGGAACACTGAAGCTTTCTTT; cdr3_aa: CASSFEGNTEAFF
j_call: TRBJ1-4; clone_size: -; v_call: TRBV9; d_call: -; cdr3_nt: TGTGCCAGCTCTCACTCCTCGGGGATGGGGGAAAAACTGTTTTTT; cdr3_aa: CASSHSSGMGEKLFF
j_call: TRBJ1-2; clone_size: -; v_call: TRBV10-3; d_call: TRBD1; cdr3_nt: TGTGCCATCGATCAGGGGGAAAATGGCTACACCTTC; cdr3_aa: CAIDQGENGYTF
j_call: TRBJ2-5; clone_size: -; v_call: TRBV5-4; d_call: -; cdr3_nt: TGTGCCAGCAGGGTTTGGGGGGCGCAGGAGACCCAGTACTTC; cdr3_aa: CASRVWGAQETQYF
j_call: TRBJ2-2; clone_size: -; v_call: TRBV7-9; d_call: TRBD2; cdr3_nt: TGTGCCAGCAGCTGGGCGAAACGGACTAGCGGGAGACACACCGGGGAGCTGTTTTTT; cdr3_aa: CASSWAKRTSGRHTGELFF
j_call: TRBJ2-5; clone_size: once; v_call: TRBV9; d_call: -; cdr3_nt: TGTGCCAGCAGCGTGGGCGGGGAAGAAGAGACCCAGTACTTC; cdr3_aa: CASSVGGEEETQYF
j_call: TRBJ1-5; clone_size: -; v_call: TRBV6-6; d_call: -; cdr3_nt: TGTGCCAGCAGCAACCGACAGGACAATCAGCCCCAGCATTTT; cdr3_aa: CASSNRQDNQPQHF
j_call: TRBJ2-1; clone_size: once; v_call: TRBV27; d_call: TRBD2; cdr3_nt: TGTGCCAGCAGTTTATCGCTGACTAGCGGGAGAAATGAGCAGTTCTTC; cdr3_aa: CASSLSLTSGRNEQFF
j_call: TRBJ2-7; clone_size: -; v_call: TRBV6-5; d_call: TRBD1; cdr3_nt: TGTGCCAGCAGTTACTCGGGTCAGGGGGCTGACGAGCAGTACTTC; cdr3_aa: CASSYSGQGADEQYF
j_call: TRBJ1-1; clone_size: -; v_call: TRBV11-2; d_call: TRBD1; cdr3_nt: TGTGCCAGCAGCCAGGGGGCGCGGGGAGCTTTCTTT; cdr3_aa: CASSQGARGAFF
j_call: TRBJ1-2; clone_size: -; v_call: TRBV6-5; d_call: -; cdr3_nt: TGTGCCAGCAGTTACCTGGACGGATACTGGGGCTACACCTTC; cdr3_aa: CASSYLDGYWGYTF
j_call: TRBJ2-1; clone_size: -; v_call: TRBV4-1; d_call: -; cdr3_nt: TGCGCCAGCAGCCAAGGGGGCGGAGGGAGCTCCTACAATGAGCAGTTCTTC; cdr3_aa: CASSQGGGGSSYNEQFF
j_call: TRBJ2-3; clone_size: -; v_call: TRBV15; d_call: TRBD2; cdr3_nt: TGTGCCACCGGGGGACTAGCAGCAGATACGCAGTATTTT; cdr3_aa: CATGGLAADTQYF
j_call: TRBJ2-7; clone_size: -; v_call: TRBV14; d_call: TRBD2; cdr3_nt: TGTGCCAGCAGCCTCGGACTAGCGGGACACTACGAGCAGTACTTC; cdr3_aa: CASSLGLAGHYEQYF
j_call: TRBJ2-7; clone_size: -; v_call: TRBV6-1; d_call: -; cdr3_nt: TGTGCCAGCAGTACAACTAGTACCTACGAGCAGTACTTC; cdr3_aa: CASSTTSTYEQYF
j_call: TRBJ2-3; clone_size: -; v_call: TRBV2; d_call: TRBD2; cdr3_nt: TGTGCCAGCATCAGGGCGGACTGGACTAGCGGGACAAATGGAAATACGCAGTATTTT; cdr3_aa: CASIRADWTSGTNGNTQYF
j_call: TRBJ2-2; clone_size: -; v_call: TRBV7-7; d_call: TRBD2; cdr3_nt: TGTGCTAGCAGCTTCCGACTAGCGGGGGGGGCCAGCGGGGAGCTGTTTTTT; cdr3_aa: CASSFRLAGGASGELFF
j_call: TRBJ2-2; clone_size: -; v_call: TRBV9; d_call: -; cdr3_nt: TGTGCCAGCAGCGTAGGAGGCGGGCAGACCGGGGAGCTGTTTTTT; cdr3_aa: CASSVGGGQTGELFF